This note documents a single TCR beta chain sequence. The sample belongs to a study of blood T cell repertoires in COVID-19. About the research overall: The United States, Italy and Spain supplied acute and convalescent COVID-19 samples.

Per the original methods: Amplification from reference gene primers served as the basis for estimated nucleated cell counts. The assay was immunoSEQ multiplex PCR, and TCRdb's table has in-frame clones only and misses some. That table is the source of V, J and clone size, and D and trimming were worked out from the DNA. The data contain tens of thousands of clones, around 90% of them singletons. Seattle patients were enrolled while actively infected and followed longitudinally. Germline values: CDR1 SEHNR, CDR2 FQNEAQ (reference sequence). CDR3 length: 16 amino acids. The J segment lost 5 bases and the V segment lost 5 bases, leaving 7 bases of the junction unmatched.

This receptor was taken from a middle-aged man with COVID-19, enrolled during active disease. The source material was peripheral blood. The genes are TRBV7-9 and TRBJ1-6; 9 nucleotides match TRBD1. CDR3 region: CASSTDRGYNNSPLHF. The DNA of the CDR3 is TGTGCCAGCAGCACCGACAGGGGGTATAATAATTCACCCCTCCACTTT.